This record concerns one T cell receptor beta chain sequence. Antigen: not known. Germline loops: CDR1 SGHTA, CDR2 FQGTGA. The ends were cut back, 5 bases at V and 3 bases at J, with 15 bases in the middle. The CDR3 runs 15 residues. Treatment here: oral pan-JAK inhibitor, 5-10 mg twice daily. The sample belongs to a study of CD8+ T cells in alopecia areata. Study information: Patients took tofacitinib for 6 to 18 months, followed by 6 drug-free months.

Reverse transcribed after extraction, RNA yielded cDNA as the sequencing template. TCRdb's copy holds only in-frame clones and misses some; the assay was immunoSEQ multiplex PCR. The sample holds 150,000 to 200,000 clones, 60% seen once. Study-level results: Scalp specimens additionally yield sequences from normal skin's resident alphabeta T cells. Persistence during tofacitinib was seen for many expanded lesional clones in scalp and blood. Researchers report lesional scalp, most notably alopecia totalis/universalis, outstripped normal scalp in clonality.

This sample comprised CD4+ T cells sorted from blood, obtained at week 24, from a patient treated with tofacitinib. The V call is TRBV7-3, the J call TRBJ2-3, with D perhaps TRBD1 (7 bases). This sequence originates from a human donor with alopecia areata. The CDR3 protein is CASSQGQRVTDTQYF. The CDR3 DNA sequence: TGTGCCAGCAGCCAGGGACAGCGGGTTACAGATACGCAGTATTTT.